This T cell receptor beta chain was recorded in a study of blood T cell repertoires in COVID-19. Study overall: The cDNA or gDNA used as material had been derived from T cells, B-cell-depleted T cells, or PBMCs.

Germline CDR1 is MGHRA and CDR2 is YSYEKL. V was cut by 2 bases and J by 4 bases, with 18 bases left in between. The CDR3 loop spans 17 amino acids. Original handling: Reference gene primers were amplified, and this amplification served to estimate nucleated cell counts. Assay: immunoSEQ multiplex PCR; the TCRdb copy retains only in-frame clones and omits some. For V, J and clone size, that table is used; D and trimming come from the DNA. Found here are 250,000 to 300,000 clones, approximately 90% of them singletons; the top ten hold 5.5% to 7%. The sample taken for sequencing was peripheral blood. This rearrangement joins TRBV4-1 to TRBJ2-1; D is possibly TRBD2 (8 bases). This sequence originates from a young woman who had recovered from COVID-19. CDR3 in amino acids: CASSQLGGGGRYNEQFF. CDR3 nucleotides: TGCGCCAGCAGCCAATTAGGGGGCGGGGGGAGATACAATGAGCAGTTCTTC.